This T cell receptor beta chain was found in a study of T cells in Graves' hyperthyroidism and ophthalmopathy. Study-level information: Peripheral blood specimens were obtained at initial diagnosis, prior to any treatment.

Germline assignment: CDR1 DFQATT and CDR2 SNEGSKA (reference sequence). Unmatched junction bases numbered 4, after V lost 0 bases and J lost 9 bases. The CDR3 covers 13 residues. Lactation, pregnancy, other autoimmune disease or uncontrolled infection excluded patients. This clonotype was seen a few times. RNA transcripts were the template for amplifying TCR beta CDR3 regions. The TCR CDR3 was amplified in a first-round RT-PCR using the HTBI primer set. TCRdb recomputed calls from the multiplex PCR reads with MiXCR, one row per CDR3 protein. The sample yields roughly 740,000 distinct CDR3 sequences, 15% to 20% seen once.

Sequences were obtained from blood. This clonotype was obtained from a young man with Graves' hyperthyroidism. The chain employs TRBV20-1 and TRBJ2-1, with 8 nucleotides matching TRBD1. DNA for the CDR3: TGCAGTGCTAGAGATCCAGGGGGCATTGAGCAGTTCTTC. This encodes CSARDPGGIEQFF.